The T cell receptor beta chain described here comes from a study of T cell repertoires in cytomegalovirus infection. Study-wide results and caveats: The study found HLA-C-restricted CMV-specific TCR beta clonotypes dominating the ex vivo response.

This clonotype was counted a few times. Antigen: not known. One entry per CDR3 protein results from TCRdb running MiXCR on the reads. The sample lists over 45,000 distinct CDR3 sequences, about a fifth occurring once. Germline V lookup: CDR1 SNHLY, CDR2 FYNNEI. The germline V and J ends were trimmed by 8 bases and 6 bases, with 16 bases remaining between them. The CDR3 loop spans 13 amino acids. The chain combines TRBV2 with TRBJ1-2, with D maybe TRBD1 (5 bases). This TCR came from a human donor in good health (CMV status not recorded). Some clones in this sample may be carry-over from other donors' samples. Here the sequenced sample was CD8+ T cells from cultured PBMCs, taken from culture after CMV antigen stimulation. CDR3 sequence: CASGGRLVDGYTF. CDR3 in DNA: TGTGCCAGCGGGGGTCGTCTCGTCGATGGCTACACCTTC. Variable domain in full (rest from reference TRBV2 and TRBJ1-2): EPEVTQTPSHQVTQMGQEVILRCVPISNHLYFYWYRQILGQKVEFLVSFYNNEISEKSEIFDDQFSVERPDGSNFTLKIRSTKLEDSAMYFCASGGRLVDGYTFGSGTRLTVV.